The subject of this entry is one T cell receptor (beta chain). Antigen unknown. The method was immunoSEQ multiplex PCR; TCRdb's version includes in-frame clones alone and lacks a portion of them. The table includes around 99,000 clones, about 87% detected once. The data derive from a study of identifying expanded T cells in peripheral blood. Study-level results: Variance in clone template counts between approximately 2-week samples significantly increased with total template count across all healthy donors. Differentially abundant clones: roughly 1.2 between replicates, 15 to 17 at around 15 days, around 20 at four.

Healthy donors had no documented immune events, such as infections, while sampled. V lost 4 bases and J lost 10; bases outside the gene matches: 5. Germline loops: CDR1 MNHNY, CDR2 SVGAGI (reference sequence). The CDR3 spans 14 residues. The clonotype comes from a person between 18 and 70 years old in good health. The sequenced sample consisted of blood. The chain employs TRBV6-6 and TRBJ1-6, with TRBD1 matching over 9 bases. This CDR3 reads CASSSDRGRSPLHF. CDR3 in DNA: TGTGCCAGCAGTTCGGACAGGGGTCGCTCACCCCTCCACTTT.